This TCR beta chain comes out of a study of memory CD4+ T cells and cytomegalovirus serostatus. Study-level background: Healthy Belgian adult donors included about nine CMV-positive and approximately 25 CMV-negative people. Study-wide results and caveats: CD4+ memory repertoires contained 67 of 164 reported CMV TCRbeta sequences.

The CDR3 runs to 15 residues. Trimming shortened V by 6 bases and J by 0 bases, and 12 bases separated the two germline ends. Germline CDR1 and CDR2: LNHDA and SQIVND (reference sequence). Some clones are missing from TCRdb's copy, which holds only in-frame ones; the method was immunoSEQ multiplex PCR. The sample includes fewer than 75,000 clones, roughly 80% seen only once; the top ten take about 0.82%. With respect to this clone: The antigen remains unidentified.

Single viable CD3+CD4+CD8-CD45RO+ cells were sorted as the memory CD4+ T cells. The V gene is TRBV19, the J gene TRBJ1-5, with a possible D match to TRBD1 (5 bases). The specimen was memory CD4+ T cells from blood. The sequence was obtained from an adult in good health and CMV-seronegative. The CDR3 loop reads CASRGEDYSNQPQHF. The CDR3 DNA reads TGTGCCAGTAGGGGGGAGGACTATAGCAATCAGCCCCAGCATTTT. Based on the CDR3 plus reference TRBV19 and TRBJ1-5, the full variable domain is DGGITQSPKYLFRKEGQNVTLSCEQNLNHDAMYWYRQDPGQGLRLIYYSQIVNDFQKGDIAEGYSVSREKKESFPLTVTSAQKNPTAFYLCASRGEDYSNQPQHFGDGTRLSIL.